This TCR beta chain was identified during a study of beta chain features in type 1 diabetes. The overall study: When patients were set against healthy donors, age, gender and cell yields were similar. Study-wide results and limits: Significant though moderate, a shortening of TCRB CDR3s appeared in all four CD4+ subsets of Type 1 diabetes patients.

Germline-derived CDR1 and CDR2 are KGHSH and LQKENI. The V and J ends lost 2 bases and 7 bases respectively, with 20 bases between them. There are 17 residues in the CDR3. CD45RO/CCR7/CD25/CD127/CD95/CD27 separated CD4+ naive, central memory, regulatory and stem cell-like memory cells by sorting. The entirety of the isolated RNA underwent reverse transcription, so expressed TCRB transcripts were sequenced. The repertoire was sequenced with immunoSEQ multiplex PCR; TCRdb's copy has only in-frame clones and lacks some. The repertoire holds about 52,000 clones, less than 55% seen once, with roughly 1.5% in the top ten. Notes on this clone: Antigen: not known.

The specimen sequenced was Tregs from blood. This sequence joins TRBV18 and TRBJ2-2; D might be TRBD1 (5 bases). This sequence originates from a man younger than 40 with type 1 diabetes. The CDR3 reads CASSPLEGALNGGELFF. In DNA, the CDR3 is TGTGCCAGCTCACCATTGGAAGGGGCTCTTAATGGCGGGGAGCTGTTTTTT.